This is a list of T cell receptor beta chains from one sample in a study of tumor and adjacent non-tumor tissue in lung cancer. TCRdb reprocessed the multiplex PCR reads via MiXCR and lists one record per CDR3 protein. This table holds some 66,000 distinct CDR3 sequences, roughly 60% found once. What was sequenced was distant non-tumor lung tissue. These receptors were collected from a man between 70 and 80 years old with non-small cell lung cancer. CDR3s include the opening cysteine and the closing phenylalanine or tryptophan. D genes are given only for firm matches. For some rows the clone size is stated as once, few or many, or as a class when expanded; others skip it.

length | J | size | D | V | CDR3 | DNA
16 | TRBJ2-1 | . | TRBD2 | TRBV28 | CASNSGTSASIGEQFF | TGTGCCAGCAACTCCGGGACTAGCGCGAGTATTGGTGAGCAGTTCTTC
13 | TRBJ1-1 | . | . | TRBV12-3/TRBV12-4 | CAGSWTDGTEAFF | TGTGCCGGCAGTTGGACGGATGGGACTGAAGCTTTCTTT
14 | TRBJ2-5 | few | TRBD2 | TRBV28 | CASSSAGVRETQYF | TGTGCCAGCAGTTCAGCGGGGGTCCGGGAGACCCAGTACTTC
15 | TRBJ1-2 | . | TRBD1 | TRBV7-9 | CASNLGQGALYGYTF | TGTGCCAGCAACTTAGGACAGGGGGCTCTCTATGGCTACACCTTC
14 | TRBJ2-3 | many | . | TRBV4-1 | CASRSGTGTDTQYF | TGCGCCAGCAGGAGCGGGACAGGCACAGATACGCAGTATTTT
14 | TRBJ1-1 | few | . | TRBV5-1 | CASSLSTVNTEASF | TGCGCCAGCAGCTTGTCCACGGTGAACACTGAAGCTTCCTTT
15 | TRBJ1-6 | . | . | TRBV4-2 | CASTSTPSRYSPFHF | TGTGCCAGCACCTCGACCCCGTCTCGTTATTCACCCTTCCACTTT
13 | TRBJ2-1 | . | . | TRBV5-4 | CASSLERKEEQFF | TGTGCCAGCAGCTTGGAAAGGAAAGAGGAACAGTTCTTC
11 | TRBJ2-7 | . | . | TRBV6-2/TRBV6-3 | CDSSSVNEQYF | TGTGACAGCAGTAGTGTCAACGAGCAGTACTTC
13 | TRBJ2-7 | . | TRBD1 | TRBV20-1 | CSVSRQGVNEQYF | TGCAGTGTGTCTAGACAGGGTGTTAACGAGCAGTACTTC